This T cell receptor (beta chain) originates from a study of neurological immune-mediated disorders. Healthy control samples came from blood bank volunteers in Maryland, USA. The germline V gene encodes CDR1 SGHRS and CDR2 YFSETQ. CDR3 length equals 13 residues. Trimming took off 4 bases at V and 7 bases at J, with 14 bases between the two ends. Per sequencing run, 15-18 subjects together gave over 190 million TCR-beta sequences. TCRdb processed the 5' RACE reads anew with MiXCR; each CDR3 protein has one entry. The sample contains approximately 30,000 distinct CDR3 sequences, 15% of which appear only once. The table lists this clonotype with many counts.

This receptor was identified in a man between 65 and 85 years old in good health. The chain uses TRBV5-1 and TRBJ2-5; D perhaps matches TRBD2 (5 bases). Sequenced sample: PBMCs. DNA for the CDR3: TGCGCCAGCAGCGAGGGTAGTCCCTTGACCCAGTACTTC. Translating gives CASSEGSPLTQYF.